The 22 T cell receptor beta chains reported below all come from one sample, sequenced in a study of regulatory T cells in long-lasting Graves disease. In building TCR beta libraries, iRepertoire HTBI primers were used together with Arm-PCR of CDR3 regions. TCRdb called the multiplex PCR reads again in MiXCR, with one record for every CDR3 protein. The sample lists over 500,000 distinct CDR3 sequences, 15% to 20% occurring once. This sample's time point: newly diagnosed GD, antithyroid drugs for less than 3 months. Extracted PBMC RNA gave rise to the TCR library. The same data also contributed to another study, on T cells in Graves' hyperthyroidism and ophthalmopathy.

The material sequenced was peripheral blood mononuclear cells (PBMCs), taken at new diagnosis, from a patient treated with antithyroid drugs. The receptors shown here come from a man aged 18 to 29 with Graves disease.

This clonotype was detected only a few times. The rearrangement uses TRBV3-1 and TRBJ1-5, with D possibly matching TRBD1 (5 bases). Germline values: CDR1 LGHDT, CDR2 YNNKEL (reference sequence). The CDR3 is 14 amino acids. Trimming left V 1 base short and J 7 bases short, with 11 bases between. CDR3 in amino acids: CASSQASGRQPQHF. The CDR3 DNA reads TGTGCCAGCAGCCAAGCATCAGGGAGGCAGCCCCAGCATTTT.

This clonotype appeared a few times. The rearrangement joins TRBV5-1 to TRBJ2-5; TRBD2 matches at 8 bases. The CDR3 is 15 amino acids. Germline values: CDR1 SGHRS, CDR2 YFSETQ. With 7 bases clipped from V and 4 bases from J, the junction kept 12 bases outside the gene matches. DNA of the CDR3: TGCGCCAGCCAGCCGGGACTAGTAATTGGAGAGACCCAGTACTTC. The encoded protein is CASQPGLVIGETQYF.

The sample holds a few counts of this clonotype. V and J are TRBV5-4 and TRBJ1-2, with D hard to call. The V and J ends lost 6 bases and 9 bases respectively, with 6 bases between them. The CDR3 is 9 residues long. Germline values: CDR1 SGHNT, CDR2 YYREEE (reference sequence). The CDR3 sequence: CASKHSYTF. Here the CDR3 DNA reads TGTGCCAGCAAACATAGCTACACCTTC.

This clonotype was counted between two and nine times. The chain carries TRBV7-9 and TRBJ2-1; TRBD2 matches 9 bases. CDR1 and CDR2 (germline): SEHNR, FQNEAQ (reference sequence). J was trimmed by 5 bases and V by 5 bases; bases with no gene match: 7. The CDR3 is 15 amino acids. In DNA form, the CDR3 reads TGTGCCAGCAGCCATAGCGGGAGATCCGACAATGAGCAGTTCTTC. It specifies CASSHSGRSDNEQFF.

This clonotype appeared many times. This chain joins TRBV5-1 and TRBJ2-7, with TRBD1 matching 7 bases. The germline CDR1 and CDR2 sequences are SGHRS and YFSETQ. This CDR3 has 16 amino acids. Trimming took 0 bases from V and 0 from J; bases not matched to a gene: 6. The CDR3: CASSLGDSYSSYEQYF. CDR3 DNA sequence: TGCGCCAGCAGCTTGGGGGACAGCTACTCCTCCTACGAGCAGTACTTC.

This clonotype was detected ten times or more. The rearrangement joins TRBV29-1 to TRBJ2-7; 8 bases align to TRBD1. Trimming cost V 4 bases and J 1 base; bases outside gene matches: 3. The CDR3 is 13 amino acids. Germline V gene lookup returns CDR1 SQVTM and CDR2 ANQGSEA. Here the CDR3 reads CSVGQGYSYEQYF. The CDR3 coding sequence is TGCAGCGTTGGACAGGGGTATTCCTACGAGCAGTACTTC.

The rearrangement links TRBV20-1 to TRBJ2-1, with 7 nucleotides matching TRBD2. The CDR3 is 18 residues long. Unmatched junction bases numbered 15, after V lost 0 bases and J lost 4 bases. The germline V gene has CDR1 DFQATT and CDR2 SNEGSKA (reference sequence). The CDR3 protein is CSARDPPFGIGRYNEQFF. Here the CDR3 DNA reads TGCAGTGCTAGAGATCCCCCGTTCGGGATCGGGAGGTACAATGAGCAGTTCTTC.

This clonotype was seen at least ten times. The chain joins TRBV20-1 to TRBJ1-1; tentatively, D is TRBD1 (5 bases). The CDR3 length is 13 residues. Trimming pared 7 bases from V and 5 bases from J, leaving 17 bases between. Germline V gene sequence: CDR1 DFQATT, CDR2 SNEGSKA (reference sequence). In DNA form, the CDR3 reads TGCAGTGTTCGACAGCCGGCGGGGACTGAAGCTTTCTTT. Translated: CSVRQPAGTEAFF.

This clonotype has more than one count but fewer than ten. The chain has TRBV6-1 and TRBJ1-3; D gene ambiguous. V shed 1 base and J shed 0 bases, with 7 bases lying between them. The CDR3 has 15 amino acids. The V gene's germline CDR1 is MNHNS and CDR2 SASEGT. CDR3 coding DNA: TGTGCCAGCAGTGAAGGGTCCCCCTCTGGAAACACCATATATTTT. It translates to CASSEGSPSGNTIYF.

Concerning this clonotype: At one boundary the junction diverges from the germline segment, which might be a read error. The genes are TRBV18 and TRBJ1-1; D is undetermined. The germline CDR1 and CDR2 sequences are KGHSH and LQKENI. CDR3 length: 16 residues. CDR3 protein: CASSPRRAGGNTEALF. For the CDR3, the DNA is TGTGCCAGCTCACCAAGACGGGCAGGAGGGAACACTGAAGCTCTCTTT.

The V gene is TRBV27, the J gene TRBJ2-3, with D unresolved. There are 16 residues in the CDR3. CDR1 and CDR2 from the germline V gene are MNHEY and SMNVEV (reference sequence). Trimming shortened V by 0 bases and J by 0 bases, and 10 bases separated the two germline ends. CDR3 protein: CASSLSPGDSTDTQYF. CDR3 DNA sequence: TGTGCCAGCAGTTTATCCCCAGGCGATAGCACAGATACGCAGTATTTT.

The chain combines TRBV28 with TRBJ1-1, with D hard to call. The V and J ends lost 5 bases and 1 base respectively, with 14 bases between them. This CDR3 is 15 amino acids long. In germline, CDR1 is MDHEN, CDR2 SYDVKM. The DNA of the CDR3 is TGTGCCAGCAGTACCGTGTTGGACGGGAACACTGAAGCTTTCTTT. This gives the protein CASSTVLDGNTEAFF. Using reference TRBV28 and TRBJ1-1 for the parts outside the CDR3, the full variable domain is DVKVTQSSRYLVKRTGEKVFLECVQDMDHENMFWYRQDPGLGLRLIYFSYDVKMKEKGDIPEGYSVSREKKERFSLILESASTNQTSMYLCASSTVLDGNTEAFFGQGTRLTVV.

This clonotype was picked up many times. This rearrangement joins TRBV20-1 to TRBJ1-1, with 7 bases that match TRBD1. V trimming: 5 bases; J trimming: 0 bases; junction bases outside the gene matches: 3. CDR1 DFQATT and CDR2 SNEGSKA come from the germline V gene (reference sequence). The length of the CDR3 is 13 residues. The CDR3 nucleotides read TGCAGTGCTGCCGGGACAGTGAACACTGAAGCTTTCTTT. Translating it yields CSAAGTVNTEAFF.

This chain connects TRBV9 to TRBJ2-2; a weak D match, TRBD2 (6 bases). V lost 2 bases and J lost 5, with 7 bases in between. This CDR3 spans 13 amino acids. In germline, CDR1 is SGDLS, CDR2 YYNGEE. The CDR3 region has the DNA TGTGCCAGCAGCGTCGCGGGGACCGGGGAGCTGTTTTTT. Translating gives CASSVAGTGELFF. Using reference TRBV9 and TRBJ2-2 for the parts outside the CDR3, the full variable domain is DSGVTQTPKHLITATGQRVTLRCSPRSGDLSVYWYQQSLDQGLQFLIQYYNGEERAKGNILERFSAQQFPDLHSELNLSSLELGDSALYFCASSVAGTGELFFGEGSRLTVL.

This chain links TRBV24-1 with TRBJ2-7, with D unclear. This CDR3 has 16 residues. Germline V lookup: CDR1 KGHDR, CDR2 SFDVKD. V gave up 6 bases and J gave up 7 bases, with 24 bases separating them. The chain's CDR3 is CATSPSDGTSYNEQYF. CDR3 sequence (DNA): TGTGCCACCAGTCCCTCGGACGGAACATCCTACAATGAGCAGTACTTC.

This clonotype was seen many times. V usage is TRBV28 and J usage is TRBJ1-1; D is possibly TRBD1 (6 bases). Trimming stripped 0 bases from V and 4 bases from J, with 18 bases between. Germline V lookup: CDR1 MDHEN, CDR2 SYDVKM. The CDR3 extends over 17 amino acids. CDR3 sequence reads: CASSLWDGGARGTEAFF. For the CDR3, the DNA is TGTGCCAGCAGTTTATGGGACGGGGGGGCTAGGGGCACTGAAGCTTTCTTT. Filled out from reference TRBV28 and TRBJ1-1, the complete variable domain reads DVKVTQSSRYLVKRTGEKVFLECVQDMDHENMFWYRQDPGLGLRLIYFSYDVKMKEKGDIPEGYSVSREKKERFSLILESASTNQTSMYLCASSLWDGGARGTEAFFGQGTRLTVV.

This clonotype was observed a few times. The CDR3 protein is CASSMAIQTLHF. In DNA form, the CDR3 reads TGTGCCAGTAGTATGGCCATCCAAACCCTCCACTTT. This sequence joins TRBV19 and TRBJ1-6; D not certain. Trimming left V 3 bases short and J 14 bases short, with 11 bases between. Germline V gene sequence: CDR1 LNHDA, CDR2 SQIVND (reference sequence). There are 12 residues in the CDR3.

Here the CDR3 reads CSVDRGLNTEAFF. CDR3 DNA: TGCAGCGTTGACCGAGGACTGAACACTGAAGCTTTCTTT. The chain recombines TRBV29-1 with TRBJ1-1; D gene uncertain. CDR1 and CDR2 (germline): SQVTM, ANQGSEA. The CDR3 is 13 amino acids. The V end lost 3 bases, the J end lost 0 bases, and 8 bases lay between the germline ends.

The V gene is TRBV20-1, the J gene TRBJ2-2, with 13 bases matching TRBD2. Per germline, CDR1 DFQATT and CDR2 SNEGSKA (reference sequence). V was clipped by 6 bases and J by 0 bases; unmatched bases: 4. This CDR3 has 16 residues. The CDR3 sequence: CSAGLAGWANTGELFF. The CDR3 nucleotides read TGCAGTGCGGGACTAGCGGGATGGGCGAACACCGGGGAGCTGTTTTTT.

The CDR3, as DNA: TGCGCCAGCAGCAGACGCATTGGTAGCGGGGGCCCCTACAATGAGCAGTTCTTC. This translates into CASSRRIGSGGPYNEQFF. The chain links TRBV5-1 to TRBJ2-1, with 9 positions matching TRBD2. The CDR3 runs 18 residues. The germline V gene encodes CDR1 SGHRS and CDR2 YFSETQ. V lost 4 bases, J lost 2 bases, and 13 bases stayed unmatched.

The chain has TRBV27 and TRBJ2-4; D gene unclear. The ends were cut back, 2 bases at V and 8 bases at J, with 10 bases in the middle. This CDR3 has 13 amino acids. CDR1 is MNHEY and CDR2 is SMNVEV in the germline V gene (reference sequence). The CDR3 region has the DNA TGTGCCAGCAGTTTAATACCCCGGGACATTCAGTACTTC. Its translation: CASSLIPRDIQYF.

The chain links TRBV12-3 or TRBV12-4 to TRBJ2-5; D perhaps matches TRBD2 (6 bases). Trimming stripped 11 bases from V and 5 bases from J, with 12 bases between. The CDR3 has 11 amino acids. The CDR3: CAHGAGETQYF. As DNA, the CDR3 is TGTGCCCACGGGGCGGGGGAGACCCAGTACTTC.